The 23 T cell receptor beta chains below all came from one sample that was sequenced in a study of cytomegalovirus exposure and HLA in healthy donors. The PCR contained 60 Vbeta and 13 Jbeta primers. Clones were read by immunoSEQ multiplex PCR, and TCRdb kept only the in-frame ones, dropping some. The sample has about 140,000 clones, roughly 73% seen once; the top ten hold 2.5% to 4%. What was sequenced was PBMCs. These receptors originate from a man aged 35 to 55 in good health and CMV-seronegative.

This clone has more than one count but fewer than ten. The genes are TRBV2 and TRBJ1-4; D remains ambiguous. The CDR3 contains 13 residues. CDR1 is SNHLY and CDR2 is FYNNEI in the germline V gene. Trimming removed 6 bases at V and 11 bases at J, with 16 bases between. This chain's CDR3 is CASSQSTGIKLFF. DNA for the CDR3: TGTGCCAGCAGCCAATCGACCGGGATCAAACTGTTTTTT. Looking up the rest from reference TRBV2 and TRBJ1-4 gives the full variable domain: EPEVTQTPSHQVTQMGQEVILRCVPISNHLYFYWYRQILGQKVEFLVSFYNNEISEKSEIFDDQFSVERPDGSNFTLKIRSTKLEDSAMYFCASSQSTGIKLFFGSGTQLSVL.

This rearrangement joins TRBV6-6 to TRBJ1-2; 8 nucleotides align to TRBD1. Trimming cost V 8 bases and J 3 bases; bases outside gene matches: 8. This CDR3 region has 14 residues. The germline V gene encodes CDR1 MNHNY and CDR2 SVGAGI (reference sequence). The CDR3 loop reads CASASGQGYYGYTF. The CDR3 region has the DNA TGTGCCAGCGCTTCCGGACAGGGCTACTATGGCTACACCTTC.

The V gene is TRBV28, the J gene TRBJ2-7, with 11 nucleotides matching TRBD1. J lost 5 bases, V lost 8 bases, and 8 bases had no gene match. This CDR3 has 14 residues. Germline V lookup: CDR1 MDHEN, CDR2 SYDVKM. This CDR3 reads CASATGQGAHEQYF. The CDR3 nucleotides read TGTGCCAGCGCGACAGGACAGGGGGCCCACGAGCAGTACTTC. The whole variable domain, filled in from reference TRBV28 and TRBJ2-7, reads DVKVTQSSRYLVKRTGEKVFLECVQDMDHENMFWYRQDPGLGLRLIYFSYDVKMKEKGDIPEGYSVSREKKERFSLILESASTNQTSMYLCASATGQGAHEQYFGPGTRLTVT.

This clone was seen only a few times. This chain uses TRBV6-1 with TRBJ1-1; a possible D gene is TRBD1 (5 bases). Per germline, CDR1 MNHNS and CDR2 SASEGT. CDR3 length: 13 amino acids. V was shortened by 10 bases and J by 0 bases, with 12 bases between the two germline ends. The CDR3 sequence is CATRGSVNTEAFF. The CDR3 bases are TGTGCCACCCGGGGGTCGGTGAACACTGAAGCTTTCTTT.

This rearrangement joins TRBV11-1 to TRBJ1-1; D gene unclear. Trimming cost V 2 bases and J 2 bases, with 3 bases left between them. This CDR3 region has 12 residues. Per the germline V gene, CDR1 is SGHAT and CDR2 is FQDESV (reference sequence). The CDR3 nucleotides are TGTGCCAGCAGCTTAACAAACACTGAAGCTTTCTTT. As protein: CASSLTNTEAFF.

This clone was counted between two and nine times. The V and J genes are TRBV5-1 and TRBJ1-2; D not resolved. V gave up 5 bases and J gave up 5 bases, with 16 bases separating them. This CDR3 spans 14 amino acids. CDR1 is SGHRS, CDR2 YFSETQ, per germline. The CDR3 region has the DNA TGCGCCAGCAGACCACCCCTGGAGAAGTATGGCTACACCTTC. Its protein product is CASRPPLEKYGYTF.

The gene calls are TRBV28 and TRBJ1-5; 7 bases match TRBD1. CDR1 and CDR2 from the germline V gene are MDHEN and SYDVKM. This CDR3 comprises 16 residues. Trimming cost V 3 bases and J 7 bases; bases outside gene matches: 12. The DNA for the CDR3 is TGTGCCAGCAGTTTTATCCAGGGGGGAGTTGGGCAGCCCCAGCATTTT. It yields the protein CASSFIQGGVGQPQHF. Full variable domain (missing parts from reference TRBV28 and TRBJ1-5): DVKVTQSSRYLVKRTGEKVFLECVQDMDHENMFWYRQDPGLGLRLIYFSYDVKMKEKGDIPEGYSVSREKKERFSLILESASTNQTSMYLCASSFIQGGVGQPQHFGDGTRLSIL.

This chain connects TRBV11-3 to TRBJ2-1, with 7 bases that match TRBD2. V shed 5 bases and J 4 bases; nucleotides not matched to a gene: 2. This CDR3 comprises 13 residues. CDR1 SGHNT and CDR2 YENEEA come from the germline V gene. CDR3 in DNA: TGTGCCAGCAGCCCCGGGAGGTACAATGAGCAGTTCTTC. This encodes CASSPGRYNEQFF. The full variable domain, its missing parts supplied by reference TRBV11-3 and TRBJ2-1, is EAGVVQSPRYKIIEKKQPVAFWCNPISGHNTLYWYLQNLGQGPELLIRYENEEAVDDSQLPKDRFSAERLKGVDSTLKIQPAELGDSAVYLCASSPGRYNEQFFGPGTRLTVL.

In its sample, this clone was seen a few times. The gene calls are TRBV4-1 and TRBJ2-1, with a weak D call TRBD2 (5 bases). Germline CDR1 and CDR2: MGHRA and YSYEKL. CDR3 length: 14 residues. V was shortened by 1 base and J by 4 bases, with 8 bases between the two germline ends. The CDR3 DNA is TGCGCCAGCAGCCAAGTCCCGGGGTACAATGAGCAGTTCTTC. It yields the protein CASSQVPGYNEQFF.

The CDR3, as DNA: TGTGCCAGCTTCGGGGACAGGGGTGGGTATGGCTACACCTTC. It translates to CASFGDRGGYGYTF. The V and J genes are TRBV9 and TRBJ1-2, with TRBD1 identical over 10 bases. J was trimmed by 5 bases and V by 7 bases; bases with no gene match: 8. Germline-derived CDR1 and CDR2 are SGDLS and YYNGEE. The CDR3 runs to 14 residues.

This clone came up a few times. V is TRBV7-8 and J is TRBJ2-5; 12 bases are a match to TRBD1. Trimming at V came to 1 base and at J to 5 bases, leaving 8 bases not matched to a gene. The germline V gene has CDR1 SGHVS and CDR2 FQNEAQ. This CDR3 is built from 17 residues. The CDR3 nucleotides read TGTGCCAGCAGCTTAGATCCGGGACAGGGGGCAAGGGAGACCCAGTACTTC. This translates into CASSLDPGQGARETQYF.

In this sample, this clone turned up a few times. The gene calls are TRBV7-6 and TRBJ1-4; 8 bases agree with TRBD1. Germline CDR1 is SGHVS and CDR2 is FNYEAQ. The length of the CDR3 is 14 residues. J was trimmed by 6 bases and V by 5 bases; bases with no gene match: 5. The CDR3 DNA reads as TGTGCCAGCAGCGGCGCGGACAGGGATGAAAAACTGTTTTTT. It codes for CASSGADRDEKLFF.

This clone is a singleton in its sample. J is TRBJ1-1 and V is TRBV28, with D tentatively TRBD1 (6 bases). The V gene's germline CDR1 is MDHEN and CDR2 SYDVKM. The CDR3 sequence is 14 residues long. Deletions cut 5 bases from V and 5 bases from J, with 15 bases between. The DNA of the CDR3 is TGTGCCAGCAGTACTGATGGGGGCCAAACTGAAGCTTTCTTT. It translates to CASSTDGGQTEAFF.

This clone was seen a handful of times. This rearrangement joins TRBV5-5 to TRBJ1-2; D gene unclear. V gave up 4 bases and J gave up 8 bases, with 15 bases separating them. CDR1 and CDR2 from the germline V gene are SGHKS and YYEKEE (reference sequence). This CDR3 spans 13 amino acids. The CDR3 here is CASSRSPGGGYTF. The DNA for the CDR3 is TGTGCCAGCAGCCGCTCTCCGGGAGGAGGCTACACCTTC.

The CDR3 DNA reads as TGTGCCAGCAGCTTTTCTTTCGGGTCTAACTATGGCTACACCTTC. As protein: CASSFSFGSNYGYTF. This chain joins TRBV7-9 and TRBJ1-2; D unclear. Germline lookup yields CDR1 SEHNR and CDR2 FQNEAQ (reference sequence). V was shortened by 3 bases and J by 0 bases, with 11 bases between the two germline ends. The CDR3 sequence is 15 residues long.

The rearrangement links TRBV11-2 to TRBJ2-5; 7 positions match TRBD2. There are 14 residues in the CDR3. Germline assignment: CDR1 SGHAT and CDR2 FQNNGV. Losses at the gene ends were 5 bases for V and 7 bases for J; bases not matched to a gene: 10. CDR3 protein: CASSPWRGLRTQYF. The CDR3 region has the DNA TGTGCCAGCAGCCCTTGGCGGGGGTTGAGGACCCAGTACTTC.

The chain has TRBV18 and TRBJ1-6; tentative D call: TRBD1 (5 bases). Germline assignment: CDR1 KGHSH and CDR2 LQKENI. The V gene lost 6 bases and the J gene lost 15 bases, with 24 bases spanning the gap. CDR3 length: 15 residues. CDR3 sequence (DNA): TGTGCCAGCTCCCCTACCGACAGTTCCGTAGGTCTCCTCCACTTT. This gives the protein CASSPTDSSVGLLHF.

This clone turned up a few times. This chain connects TRBV10-3 to TRBJ1-1, with TRBD1 as a possible D gene (6 bases). Germline V lookup: CDR1 ENHRY, CDR2 SYGVKD. The V end lost 6 bases, the J end lost 1 base, and 12 bases lay between the germline ends. This CDR3 comprises 14 residues. This CDR3 is CAIRDSGQNTEAFF. The CDR3 coding sequence is TGTGCCATCAGAGACTCGGGACAGAACACTGAAGCTTTCTTT.

J is TRBJ2-1 and V is TRBV9; 7 bases fit TRBD1. This CDR3 is built from 16 residues. V shed 0 bases, J shed 2 bases, and the junction held 5 bases outside the gene matches. Germline V gives CDR1 SGDLS, CDR2 YYNGEE. CDR3 nucleotides: TGTGCCAGCAGCGTAGTCCACAGGGGCGCCTACAATGAGCAGTTCTTC. Translated, it gives CASSVVHRGAYNEQFF.

Only a few counts were recorded for this clone. The chain couples TRBV5-4 to TRBJ1-5; D unresolved. Trimming took off 7 bases at V and 7 bases at J, with 12 bases between the two ends. The CDR3 runs 12 residues. CDR1 is SGHNT and CDR2 is YYREEE in the germline V gene (reference sequence). The DNA of the CDR3 is TGTGCCAGCTCCTCCTTGGGCCAGCCCCAGCATTTT. Translated, it gives CASSSLGQPQHF.

The V and J genes are TRBV11-3 and TRBJ2-1; D might be TRBD1 (5 bases). V gave up 5 bases and J gave up 8 bases, with 13 bases separating them. The germline V gene encodes CDR1 SGHNT and CDR2 YENEEA. This CDR3 comprises 13 residues. The CDR3 DNA sequence: TGTGCCAGCAGCCGCGACAGCAACGATGAGCAGTTCTTC. Translation gives CASSRDSNDEQFF.

The chain joins TRBV5-1 to TRBJ2-1; 7 bases match TRBD2. This CDR3 region has 16 residues. CDR1 is SGHRS, CDR2 YFSETQ, per germline. J lost 0 bases, V lost 0 bases, and 3 bases had no gene match. The CDR3 DNA sequence: TGCGCCAGCAGCTTGGGTGGGGGGGACTCCTACAATGAGCAGTTCTTC. Residues: CASSLGGGDSYNEQFF. Drawing the rest from reference TRBV5-1 and TRBJ2-1, the complete variable domain is KAGVTQTPRYLIKTRGQQVTLSCSPISGHRSVSWYQQTPGQGLQFLFEYFSETQRNKGNFPGRFSGRQFSNSRSEMNVSTLELGDSALYLCASSLGGGDSYNEQFFGPGTRLTVL.

The chain links TRBV9 to TRBJ1-2; 8 nucleotides match TRBD1. There are 16 residues in the CDR3. The germline gives CDR1 SGDLS, CDR2 YYNGEE. V lost 3 bases to trimming and J lost 1 base; unmatched junction nucleotides: 8. The CDR3: CASSAGTGNSNYGYTF. The CDR3 DNA is TGTGCCAGCAGCGCCGGGACAGGCAACAGTAACTATGGCTACACCTTC.